The source of this TCR beta chain is a study of CD8 T cells in Susac syndrome. General study findings and limits: The study recognized that the number of individuals in its TCR sequencing and HLA analysis was relatively small.

Random-hexamer reverse transcription was applied to about 0.45 to 1 ug RNA. Across 54 Vbeta and 13 Jbeta, TCR beta CDR3 was amplified with immunoSEQ multiplex PCR. A single record per CDR3 protein comes from TCRdb applying MiXCR to the immunoSEQ multiplex PCR reads. This sample has hundreds of thousands of distinct CDR3 sequences, with more than 80% found just once. Germline V gene lookup returns CDR1 SGHAT and CDR2 FQDESV (reference sequence). There are 18 residues in the CDR3. The V and J ends lost 4 bases and 0 bases respectively, with 20 bases between them. This clonotype has only a few counts. The antigen is not known. Peripheral blood CD8+ and CD4+ T cells were profiled by TCR beta sequencing. TEMRA cells were FACS-enriched, with CD8+ and CD4+ T cells isolated negatively.

This sequence originates from a human donor with multiple sclerosis. Sequencing was carried out using CD8+ T cells from PBMCs. The chain combines TRBV11-1 with TRBJ2-3; D is undetermined. CDR3 region: CASSSSPWPRRSTDTQYF. DNA of the CDR3: TGTGCCAGCAGCTCTTCCCCCTGGCCTAGACGAAGCACAGATACGCAGTATTTT. Complete variable domain (other parts from reference TRBV11-1 and TRBJ2-3): EAEVAQSPRYKITEKSQAVAFWCDPISGHATLYWYRQILGQGPELLVQFQDESVVDDSQLPKDRFSAERLKGVDSTLKIQPAELGDSAMYLCASSSSPWPRRSTDTQYFGPGTRLTVL.